This entry is about one TCR beta chain. What it recognizes is unknown. This entry is derived from a study of yellow fever vaccine responses in identical twins. TCRdb processed the RT-PCR reads anew with MiXCR; each CDR3 protein has one entry. The data hold some 35,000 distinct CDR3 sequences, with more than 50% observed a single time. Germline V gene data show CDR1 as SQVTM and CDR2 as ANQGSEA. The CDR3 is 13 residues long. The ends were cut back, 4 bases at V and 2 bases at J, with 11 bases in the middle. Study outcomes and limitations: Twins' vaccine T cell responses reportedly seemed partly convergent and partly personalized.

The TCR comes from a woman aged 18-29 years who received the yellow fever vaccine. This rearrangement joins TRBV29-1 to TRBJ1-2; D remains unclear. This material consisted of T cells from blood (PBMCs), unsorted or a sorted subset (not recorded which), taken before or after yellow fever vaccination (not recorded which). CDR3 sequence (DNA): TGCAGCGTTGCTCATCTGGCGAACTATGGCTACACCTTC. Translating it yields CSVAHLANYGYTF. Full variable domain (outside the CDR3, taken from reference TRBV29-1 and TRBJ1-2): SAVISQKPSRDICQRGTSLTIQCQVDSQVTMMFWYRQQPGQSLTLIATANQGSEATYESGFVIDKFPISRPNLTFSTLTVSNMSPEDSSIYLCSVAHLANYGYTFGSGTRLTVV.